This passage covers 21 T cell receptor beta chains from one sample sequenced in a study of immune evolution from preneoplasia to lung adenocarcinoma. Generated by immunoSEQ multiplex PCR, the TCRdb table keeps only in-frame clones and is missing some. The sample yields tens of thousands of clones, approximately 79% seen once. Sequencing was carried out using FFPE invasive lung adenocarcinoma tissue. Source of these receptors: a person aged 60 to 70 with lung adenocarcinoma.

CDR3 DNA: TGTGCTACCTGCCCAGGGGGGGAAGCCACTGAAGCTTTCTTT. It specifies CATCPGGEATEAFF. The V and J genes are TRBV6-1 and TRBJ1-1; the match to TRBD1 covers 7 bases. Germline values: CDR1 MNHNS, CDR2 SASEGT. The CDR3 runs 14 residues.

The rearrangement uses TRBV7-3 and TRBJ2-7, with D perhaps TRBD2 (5 bases). The CDR3 extends over 14 amino acids. Between the trimmed V and J ends, which lost 2 bases and 0 bases, there was a span of 8 bases. The germline V gene encodes CDR1 SGHTA and CDR2 FQGTGA. The CDR3 loop reads CASSLDAGSYEQYF. The CDR3, as DNA: TGTGCCAGCAGCTTAGACGCGGGCTCCTACGAGCAGTACTTC.

This chain connects TRBV29-1 to TRBJ2-3; 9 bases line up with TRBD2. V lost 4 bases, J lost 4 bases, and 9 bases stayed unmatched. This CDR3 contains 15 residues. Per germline, CDR1 SQVTM and CDR2 ANQGSEA. CDR3 bases: TGCAGCGTTGGGGGAGCGGGAGGTCGGGCAGATACGCAGTATTTT. It yields the protein CSVGGAGGRADTQYF.

This rearrangement joins TRBV28 to TRBJ2-1; 12 nucleotides agree with TRBD2. The V gene's germline CDR1 is MDHEN and CDR2 SYDVKM. The junction had 6 bases not matched to a gene; V was cut back by 5 bases and J by 7 bases. This CDR3 region has 15 residues. In nucleotides, the CDR3 is TGTGCCAGCAGTGCCCTAGCGGGAGGGGGGAATGAGCAGTTCTTC. Translating it yields CASSALAGGGNEQFF.

CDR3 nucleotides: TGTGCCAGCAGCTTAGCAACTAGCGCCTCCTACAATGAGCAGTTCTTC. Its translation is CASSLATSASYNEQFF. This rearrangement joins TRBV7-8 to TRBJ2-1; 7 nucleotides align to TRBD2. J was trimmed by 0 bases and V by 0 bases; bases with no gene match: 2. CDR1 and CDR2 (germline): SGHVS, FQNEAQ. This CDR3 is built from 16 residues.

V and J are TRBV28 and TRBJ1-2; D remains unclear. The CDR3 spans 13 residues. Germline CDR1 is MDHEN and CDR2 is SYDVKM. V was cut by 3 bases and J by 4 bases, with 9 bases left in between. CDR3 amino acids: CASSLEELYGYTF. In nucleotides, the CDR3 is TGTGCCAGCAGTTTGGAGGAGCTCTATGGCTACACCTTC.

The J gene is TRBJ1-4, the V gene TRBV5-1; D unclear. With 1 base removed from V and 0 bases from J, the gap between germline ends came to 13 bases. The CDR3 has 17 residues. Per germline, CDR1 SGHRS and CDR2 YFSETQ. This CDR3 is CASSLLPSTSTNEKLFF. Written as DNA, the CDR3 is TGCGCCAGCAGCTTGTTGCCCAGTACTTCAACTAATGAAAAACTGTTTTTT.

This clone was seen more than once but under ten times. The V and J genes are TRBV19 and TRBJ2-7; D is possibly TRBD1 (5 bases). V lost 3 bases and J 3 bases, leaving 12 bases between the germline ends. The germline V gene encodes CDR1 LNHDA and CDR2 SQIVND (reference sequence). This CDR3 is 14 amino acids long. CDR3 in DNA: TGTGCCAGTAGTATCAGGCAGGGTCTCTACGAGCAGTACTTC. It encodes CASSIRQGLYEQYF.

The chain has TRBV5-1 and TRBJ1-1; no reliable D call. V lost 1 base to trimming and J lost 5 bases, with 9 bases between them. Germline CDR1 is SGHRS and CDR2 is YFSETQ. The CDR3 is 13 amino acids. CDR3 sequence reads: CASSLPPGTEAFF. CDR3 nucleotides: TGCGCCAGCAGCTTGCCCCCGGGGACTGAAGCTTTCTTT.

This chain links TRBV6-1 with TRBJ2-1; 8 positions match TRBD1. CDR3 length: 14 residues. V dropped 5 bases and J dropped 4; count of bases not matched to a gene: 4. The germline CDR1 and CDR2 sequences are MNHNS and SASEGT. The CDR3: CASSWTGWYNEQFF. CDR3 in DNA: TGTGCCAGCAGTTGGACAGGGTGGTACAATGAGCAGTTCTTC.

The V call is TRBV7-2, the J call TRBJ2-7; TRBD2 agrees at 9 bases. V was pared by 5 bases and J by 0 bases, with 5 bases of the junction left unmatched. CDR3 length equals 15 residues. Germline CDR1 and CDR2: SGHTA and FQGNSA. The CDR3 DNA follows: TGTGCCAGCAGCCAAGGACTAGCGTACTCCTACGAGCAGTACTTC. Protein sequence: CASSQGLAYSYEQYF.

This sequence joins TRBV11-2 and TRBJ2-3; TRBD2 might be the D (6 bases). Trimming cost V 4 bases and J 8 bases, with 10 bases left between them. Germline V lookup: CDR1 SGHAT, CDR2 FQNNGV. CDR3 size: 12 residues. The CDR3 DNA is TGTGCCAGCAGCTCTCCCGGGGGTACGCAGTATTTT. Its protein product is CASSSPGGTQYF.

Concerning this clone: A single base separates this from a much larger clone, so it may be a read error. V usage is TRBV19 and J usage is TRBJ1-5; maybe TRBD1 (6 bases). Looked up from germline, CDR1 is LNHDA and CDR2 is SQIVND (reference sequence). This CDR3 has 14 residues. This CDR3 reads CANSPTGLDQPQHF. The CDR3, as DNA: TGTGCCAATAGTCCTACAGGGCTTGATCAGCCCCAGCATTTT.

This chain joins TRBV18 and TRBJ1-2; no firm D call. Germline CDR1 and CDR2: KGHSH and LQKENI. This CDR3 has 14 amino acids. V lost 2 bases and J lost 1, with 8 bases in between. The CDR3 protein is CASSPGQFNYGYTF. CDR3 DNA sequence: TGTGCCAGCTCACCAGGGCAGTTTAACTATGGCTACACCTTC.

V is TRBV9 and J is TRBJ2-1; 15 nucleotides line up with TRBD2. Germline V gene data show CDR1 as SGDLS and CDR2 as YYNGEE. The CDR3 length is 19 residues. V shed 3 bases, J shed 1 base, and the junction held 8 bases outside the gene matches. For the CDR3, the DNA is TGTGCCAGCAGCGCTCGGACTAGCGGGAGGGAGACGTCCTACAATGAGCAGTTCTTC. Protein product: CASSARTSGRETSYNEQFF.

The rearrangement joins TRBV18 to TRBJ2-7, with a weak D call TRBD1 (5 bases). From germline, CDR1 is KGHSH and CDR2 LQKENI. Trimming took 1 base from V and 5 from J, leaving 15 bases between them. This CDR3 comprises 15 residues. CDR3: CASSPRAQGTHEQYF. The CDR3 bases are TGTGCCAGCTCACCACGAGCCCAGGGTACCCACGAGCAGTACTTC.

V is TRBV28 and J is TRBJ2-2; D unclear. The ends were cut back, 5 bases at V and 3 bases at J, with 10 bases in the middle. This CDR3 is built from 14 residues. In germline, CDR1 is MDHEN, CDR2 SYDVKM. The CDR3 loop reads CASSRLIDTGELFF. CDR3 in DNA: TGTGCCAGCAGTCGACTTATTGACACCGGGGAGCTGTTTTTT.

V gene TRBV28 combines with J gene TRBJ1-3; possible D gene TRBD1, 6 bases. V lost 6 bases and J lost 0, with 12 bases in between. CDR1 and CDR2 (germline): MDHEN, SYDVKM. CDR3 length equals 15 residues. CDR3 sequence: CASRGTGSSGNTIYF. Here the CDR3 DNA reads TGTGCCAGCAGGGGAACAGGGAGCTCTGGAAACACCATATATTTT.

This chain connects TRBV6-6 to TRBJ1-2; D gene ambiguous. Trimming stripped 8 bases from V and 0 bases from J, with 7 bases between. The CDR3 runs 12 residues. CDR1 is MNHNY and CDR2 is SVGAGI in the germline V gene (reference sequence). DNA of the CDR3: TGTGCCAGCGGTCACCCTAACTATGGCTACACCTTC. It yields the protein CASGHPNYGYTF.

The genes are TRBV6-5 and TRBJ1-4; possibly TRBD1 for D (6 bases). V shed 5 bases and J shed 8 bases, with 18 bases lying between them. Looked up from germline, CDR1 is MNHEY and CDR2 is SVGAGI. CDR3 size: 15 residues. CDR3 amino acids: CASSAGTLVWEKLFF. The DNA of the CDR3 is TGTGCCAGCAGTGCGGGGACACTCGTTTGGGAAAAACTGTTTTTT.

The V and J genes are TRBV14 and TRBJ1-1, with TRBD1 matching 10 bases. With 4 bases clipped from V and 3 bases from J, the junction kept 11 bases outside the gene matches. This CDR3 is built from 17 residues. CDR1 is SGHDN, CDR2 FVKESK, per germline. The CDR3 DNA reads TGTGCCAGCAGCCCCCTAGGGGGGGACAGGGGACACACTGAAGCTTTCTTT. Protein: CASSPLGGDRGHTEAFF. The entire variable domain, with the rest obtained from reference TRBV14 and TRBJ1-1, is as follows: EAGVTQFPSHSVIEKGQTVTLRCDPISGHDNLYWYRRVMGKEIKFLLHFVKESKQDESGMPNNRFLAERTGGTYSTLKVQPAELEDSGVYFCASSPLGGDRGHTEAFFGQGTRLTVV.